The 20 T cell receptor beta chains presented below share a single source sample, sequenced in a study of shared clonotypes between healthy human individuals. Here immunoSEQ multiplex PCR was the method, and the copy in TCRdb shows in-frame clones only, minus some. The sample shows about 960,000 clones, 76% of them seen only once. The specimen sequenced was memory CD4+ T cells sorted from blood. Subset indicated: CD45RA-negative fraction. All receptors derive from a man aged 18 to 30 in good health.

This clone came up once. V is TRBV18 and J is TRBJ1-5; 9 bases are a match to TRBD1. Trimming cost V 6 bases and J 4 bases; bases outside gene matches: 10. Germline V gives CDR1 KGHSH, CDR2 LQKENI. The CDR3 covers 16 residues. The CDR3 is CASSPVGQGINQPQHF. Here the CDR3 DNA reads TGTGCCAGCTCGCCAGTGGGACAGGGTATAAATCAGCCCCAGCATTTT.

This clone was recorded a few times. The CDR3 reads CASSVVDILNYGYTF. The CDR3 DNA reads as TGTGCCAGCAGTGTCGTGGACATCCTCAACTATGGCTACACCTTC. The V and J genes are TRBV6-1 and TRBJ1-2, with D possibly TRBD1 on 5 matching bases. V lost 4 bases, J lost 2 bases, and 14 bases lay in between. The CDR3 sequence is 15 residues long. In germline, CDR1 is MNHNS, CDR2 SASEGT.

The chain recombines TRBV2 with TRBJ2-1, with TRBD2 matching 15 bases. V gave up 4 bases and J gave up 9 bases; unmatched junction bases: 4. The length of the CDR3 is 15 residues. The germline gives CDR1 SNHLY, CDR2 FYNNEI. The CDR3 loop reads CASSVGLAGGAEQFF. In DNA, the CDR3 is TGTGCCAGCAGTGTAGGACTAGCGGGAGGGGCTGAGCAGTTCTTC. Full variable domain (missing parts from reference TRBV2 and TRBJ2-1): EPEVTQTPSHQVTQMGQEVILRCVPISNHLYFYWYRQILGQKVEFLVSFYNNEISEKSEIFDDQFSVERPDGSNFTLKIRSTKLEDSAMYFCASSVGLAGGAEQFFGPGTRLTVL.

As concerns this clone: This specimen includes other DNA sequences encoding the same CDR3. This chain uses TRBV5-4 with TRBJ2-7; unclear D gene. The V and J ends lost 0 bases and 0 bases respectively, with 7 bases between them. CDR3 length: 14 residues. CDR1 and CDR2 from the germline V gene are SGHNT and YYREEE (reference sequence). The CDR3 is CASSLEPGSYEQYF. The CDR3 coding sequence is TGTGCCAGCAGCTTGGAGCCAGGCTCCTACGAGCAGTACTTC. Together with reference TRBV5-4 and TRBJ2-7, the CDR3 gives the full variable domain: ETGVTQSPTHLIKTRGQQVTLRCSSQSGHNTVSWYQQALGQGPQFIFQYYREEENGRGNFPPRFSGLQFPNYSSELNVNALELDDSALYLCASSLEPGSYEQYFGPGTRLTVT.

The chain couples TRBV10-2 to TRBJ1-1; D might be TRBD1 (6 bases). This CDR3 comprises 14 residues. The V and J ends lost 3 bases and 1 base respectively, with 9 bases between them. Germline V CDR1 and CDR2: WSHSY, SAAADI. This CDR3 is CASSEWTANTEAFF. CDR3 bases: TGCGCCAGCAGTGAATGGACAGCGAACACTGAAGCTTTCTTT.

A word on this clone: Other DNA sequences in this sample translate to the same CDR3. The genes are TRBV5-4 and TRBJ2-5; 7 bases fit TRBD1. CDR1 is SGHNT and CDR2 is YYREEE in the germline V gene (reference sequence). Trimming at V came to 5 bases and at J to 2 bases, leaving 3 bases not matched to a gene. The CDR3 is 13 amino acids. The DNA of the CDR3 is TGTGCCAGCAGTCGGGACAGTCAAGAGACCCAGTACTTC. Amino acid sequence: CASSRDSQETQYF. Using reference TRBV5-4 and TRBJ2-5 for the parts outside the CDR3, the full variable domain is ETGVTQSPTHLIKTRGQQVTLRCSSQSGHNTVSWYQQALGQGPQFIFQYYREEENGRGNFPPRFSGLQFPNYSSELNVNALELDDSALYLCASSRDSQETQYFGPGTRLLVL.

The rearrangement links TRBV7-2 to TRBJ2-7; 11 bases are shared with TRBD1. Germline-derived CDR1 and CDR2 are SGHTA and FQGNSA. This CDR3 contains 15 residues. J lost 5 bases, V lost 0 bases, and 3 bases had no gene match. The CDR3 sequence is CASSLAGTGGHEQYF. CDR3 DNA: TGTGCCAGCAGCTTAGCGGGGACAGGGGGGCACGAGCAGTACTTC.

The chain combines TRBV30 with TRBJ1-2; D perhaps matches TRBD1 (5 bases). The ends were cut back, 2 bases at V and 4 bases at J, with 8 bases in the middle. The CDR3 has 12 residues. Germline values: CDR1 GTSNPN, CDR2 SVGIG (reference sequence). CDR3 loop: CAWSPGAYGYTF. CDR3 bases: TGTGCCTGGAGTCCCGGGGCCTATGGCTACACCTTC.

Notes on this clone: The junction does not match germline at one end; this may be a read error. The chain couples TRBV7-7 to TRBJ2-7; 10 bases are a match to TRBD1. This CDR3 has 14 residues. The germline gives CDR1 SSHAT, CDR2 FNYEAQ (reference sequence). The CDR3 here is CASSSGTGEGEQYF. The DNA for the CDR3 is TGTGCTAGCAGCTCCGGGACAGGGGAGGGCGAGCAGTACTTC.

The chain carries TRBV10-2 and TRBJ2-7; 10 bases are a match to TRBD2. The CDR3 consists of 14 residues. The J segment lost 6 bases and the V segment lost 6 bases, leaving 8 bases of the junction unmatched. Germline CDR1 WSHSY, CDR2 SAAADI. CDR3 sequence reads: CASRQAGGSSEQYF. The CDR3 DNA reads as TGCGCCAGCAGGCAAGCGGGGGGGTCATCCGAGCAGTACTTC.

The chain recombines TRBV7-2 with TRBJ2-3; no definite D call. Germline CDR1 and CDR2: SGHTA and FQGNSA. This CDR3 contains 14 residues. V lost 1 base, J lost 2 bases, and 7 bases lay in between. CDR3 in amino acids: CASSLGYNTDTQYF. The CDR3 DNA sequence: TGTGCCAGCAGCTTAGGGTATAACACAGATACGCAGTATTTT.

J is TRBJ2-7 and V is TRBV30, with D possibly TRBD2 on 5 matching bases. Germline values: CDR1 GTSNPN, CDR2 SVGIG (reference sequence). The CDR3 sequence is 12 residues long. V lost 2 bases, J lost 6 bases, and 11 bases lay in between. The CDR3 region is CAWSRESLEQYF. The CDR3, as DNA: TGTGCCTGGAGTAGGGAGAGCCTCGAGCAGTACTTC.

J is TRBJ2-4 and V is TRBV5-4; D may match TRBD1 or TRBD2 (5 bases each). CDR3 length equals 14 residues. The germline V and J ends were trimmed by 5 bases and 8 bases, with 17 bases remaining between them. Per the germline V gene, CDR1 is SGHNT and CDR2 is YYREEE (reference sequence). The CDR3 nucleotides read TGTGCCAGCAGGGGACCGCGTATGGGTGACATTCAGTACTTC. This codes for CASRGPRMGDIQYF.

The rearrangement links TRBV4-3 to TRBJ1-2, with D hard to call. The V gene's germline CDR1 is LGHNA and CDR2 YSLEER. V lost 0 bases and J 4 bases, leaving 9 bases between the germline ends. CDR3 length equals 14 residues. The CDR3: CASSQDHGSYGYTF. The CDR3, as DNA: TGCGCCAGCAGCCAAGATCACGGGAGCTATGGCTACACCTTC.

CDR3 coding DNA: TGTGCCAGCAGGGGACAGGGCGAGAATTCACCCCTCCACTTT. Translated, it gives CASRGQGENSPLHF. The V call is TRBV28, the J call TRBJ1-6; TRBD1 matches 9 bases. After removal of 6 bases from V and 7 bases from J, the junction contained 4 bases not matched to a gene. CDR3 length: 14 residues. CDR1 and CDR2 from the germline V gene are MDHEN and SYDVKM.

This clone was seen once. The genes are TRBV30 and TRBJ2-1, with 9 bases matching TRBD2. CDR1 GTSNPN and CDR2 SVGIG come from the germline V gene (reference sequence). The J segment lost 9 bases and the V segment lost 4 bases, leaving 4 bases of the junction unmatched. This CDR3 has 12 residues. The chain's CDR3 is CAWKAGGVEQFF. CDR3 coding DNA: TGTGCCTGGAAGGCGGGGGGGGTTGAGCAGTTCTTC.

The chain uses TRBV6-5 and TRBJ2-2; 7 nucleotides align to TRBD1. The CDR3 runs to 14 residues. Germline V gene sequence: CDR1 MNHEY, CDR2 SVGAGI. The trim removed 6 bases at V and 4 bases at J, leaving 5 bases unmatched. The CDR3 DNA reads TGTGCCAGCAGGACAGGGCTGGGCACCGGGGAGCTGTTTTTT. Its protein product is CASRTGLGTGELFF.

This chain uses TRBV6-5 with TRBJ2-5; 8 nucleotides match TRBD1. Germline-derived CDR1 and CDR2 are MNHEY and SVGAGI. This CDR3 is built from 13 residues. V lost 6 bases to trimming and J lost 3 bases; unmatched junction nucleotides: 3. This chain's CDR3 is CASSRGRKETQYF. In DNA, the CDR3 is TGTGCCAGCAGCAGGGGGCGTAAAGAGACCCAGTACTTC.

As for this clone: Other DNA sequences of this sample code for an identical CDR3. The chain joins TRBV6-6 to TRBJ2-3; D unclear. Germline V gene sequence: CDR1 MNHNY, CDR2 SVGAGI (reference sequence). V lost 0 bases, J lost 6 bases, and 4 bases lay in between. The CDR3 runs to 12 residues. DNA for the CDR3: TGTGCCAGCAGTTACTCCGGTGATACGCAGTATTTT. This gives the protein CASSYSGDTQYF.

This clone was observed many times. The CDR3 DNA reads as TGTGCCAGCAGCCTAAACAGTGACTCTGGGGCCAACGTCCTGACTTTC. Residues: CASSLNSDSGANVLTF. The V gene is TRBV7-3, the J gene TRBJ2-6; D uncertain. The germline V gene has CDR1 SGHTA and CDR2 FQGTGA. CDR3 size: 16 residues. Trimming took off 5 bases at V and 0 bases at J, with 11 bases between the two ends.